These 32 T cell receptor beta chains were sequenced from one sample in a study of blood T cell repertoires in COVID-19. Using immunoSEQ multiplex PCR, the repertoire was profiled, and TCRdb retains in-frame clones only, with some absent. The sample lists over 200,000 clones; 89% were seen once. The sequencing sample was made of PBMCs or T cells enriched from blood (not recorded which). Receptor source: a young woman with acute COVID-19.

The chain couples TRBV2 to TRBJ1-4, with D perhaps matching TRBD1 (6 bases). Germline V gene sequence: CDR1 SNHLY, CDR2 FYNNEI. This CDR3 has 14 amino acids. Between the trimmed V and J ends, which lost 7 bases and 6 bases, there was a span of 15 bases. The CDR3 loop reads CASKTGLGHEKLFF. CDR3 nucleotide sequence: TGTGCCAGCAAAACAGGGTTGGGGCATGAAAAACTGTTTTTT.

The chain employs TRBV7-9 and TRBJ2-5; TRBD1 matches at 7 bases. CDR1 and CDR2 from the germline V gene are SEHNR and FQNEAQ (reference sequence). Trimming removed 2 bases from V and 5 bases from J; junction bases left unmatched: 8. The CDR3 extends over 15 amino acids. CDR3 sequence: CASSLRQGVEETQYF. The CDR3, as DNA: TGTGCCAGCAGCTTAAGGCAGGGGGTGGAGGAGACCCAGTACTTC. Drawing the rest from reference TRBV7-9 and TRBJ2-5, the complete variable domain is DTGVSQNPRHKITKRGQNVTFRCDPISEHNRLYWYRQTLGQGPEFLTYFQNEAQLEKSRLLSDRFSAERPKGSFSTLEIQRTEQGDSAMYLCASSLRQGVEETQYFGPGTRLLVL.

The gene calls are TRBV4-1 and TRBJ1-6, with 10 positions matching TRBD1. The CDR3 loop spans 18 amino acids. V dropped 1 base and J dropped 9; count of bases not matched to a gene: 12. Per the germline V gene, CDR1 is MGHRA and CDR2 is YSYEKL. The CDR3 loop reads CASSQGILPGQGSSPLHF. CDR3 coding DNA: TGCGCCAGCAGCCAAGGGATCCTCCCGGGACAGGGGAGTTCACCCCTCCACTTT.

V is TRBV10-2 and J is TRBJ2-3, with TRBD2 matching over 14 bases. CDR3 length equals 18 residues. CDR1 and CDR2 from the germline V gene are WSHSY and SAAADI. The J segment lost 2 bases and the V segment lost 8 bases, leaving 12 bases of the junction unmatched. CDR3 protein: CASSGLAGVLSPTDTQYF. Written as DNA, the CDR3 is TGCGCCAGCTCGGGACTAGCGGGGGTCCTGAGTCCCACAGATACGCAGTATTTT.

The chain employs TRBV15 and TRBJ2-1, with TRBD1 matching over 10 bases. The V and J ends lost 5 bases and 5 bases, in that order; junction bases with no gene match: 6. The CDR3 spans 15 residues. CDR1 LNHNV and CDR2 YYDKDF come from the germline V gene (reference sequence). The CDR3 region is CATSSRTGGNNEQFF. CDR3 coding DNA: TGTGCCACCAGCTCTCGGACAGGGGGGAACAATGAGCAGTTCTTC. The entire variable domain, with the rest obtained from reference TRBV15 and TRBJ2-1, is as follows: DAMVIQNPRYQVTQFGKPVTLSCSQTLNHNVMYWYQQKSSQAPKLLFHYYDKDFNNEADTPDNFQSRRPNTSFCFLDIRSPGLGDTAMYLCATSSRTGGNNEQFFGPGTRLTVL.

V is TRBV9 and J is TRBJ1-2; no definite D call. Trimming took 0 bases from V and 4 from J, leaving 13 bases between them. Per germline, CDR1 SGDLS and CDR2 YYNGEE. The CDR3 runs 15 residues. CDR3 sequence: CASSVGSGGLYGYTF. CDR3 DNA: TGTGCCAGCAGCGTAGGGTCGGGCGGACTCTATGGCTACACCTTC.

Only one count was recorded for this clone. The chain carries TRBV12-3 or TRBV12-4 and TRBJ2-7; D remains unclear. The V gene lost 0 bases and the J gene lost 5 bases, with 8 bases spanning the gap. The CDR3 covers 13 residues. CDR3 amino acids: CASSLAPQNEQYF. DNA for the CDR3: TGTGCCAGCAGTTTAGCGCCACAGAACGAGCAGTACTTC.

The rearrangement links TRBV24-1 to TRBJ1-2; 10 nucleotides line up with TRBD1. This CDR3 is 16 amino acids long. V was pared by 2 bases and J by 5 bases, with 7 bases of the junction left unmatched. Germline V lookup: CDR1 KGHDR, CDR2 SFDVKD. CDR3 sequence: CATSDSLDRGGYGYTF. CDR3 nucleotides: TGTGCCACCAGTGATTCCCTGGACAGGGGGGGATATGGCTACACCTTC.

The chain recombines TRBV5-1 with TRBJ1-2; possible D gene TRBD1, 6 bases. This CDR3 has 16 amino acids. Germline assignment: CDR1 SGHRS and CDR2 YFSETQ. V shed 2 bases and J shed 0 bases, with 14 bases lying between them. CDR3 sequence: CASSFQTGRANYGYTF. The CDR3 DNA reads as TGCGCCAGCAGCTTCCAGACAGGACGAGCTAACTATGGCTACACCTTC.

The chain uses TRBV11-2 and TRBJ2-2; D might be TRBD2 (6 bases). Trimming stripped 4 bases from V and 4 bases from J, with 19 bases between. The CDR3 has 17 residues. Germline V lookup: CDR1 SGHAT, CDR2 FQNNGV. CDR3 loop: CASSYWEAGRSTGELFF. CDR3 coding DNA: TGTGCCAGCAGCTACTGGGAGGCGGGGAGGAGCACCGGGGAGCTGTTTTTT.

The chain is built from TRBV15 and TRBJ2-1; D may be TRBD1 (6 bases). The CDR3 spans 19 residues. Germline V gene lookup returns CDR1 LNHNV and CDR2 YYDKDF (reference sequence). Trimming shortened V by 0 bases and J by 0 bases, and 18 bases separated the two germline ends. CDR3 sequence reads: CATSRDRGPTGPSYNEQFF. CDR3 bases: TGTGCCACCAGCAGAGATCGGGGTCCCACAGGGCCCTCCTACAATGAGCAGTTCTTC. Based on the CDR3 plus reference TRBV15 and TRBJ2-1, the full variable domain is DAMVIQNPRYQVTQFGKPVTLSCSQTLNHNVMYWYQQKSSQAPKLLFHYYDKDFNNEADTPDNFQSRRPNTSFCFLDIRSPGLGDTAMYLCATSRDRGPTGPSYNEQFFGPGTRLTVL.

This chain uses TRBV7-6 with TRBJ2-2; no definite D call. There are 14 residues in the CDR3. Per the germline V gene, CDR1 is SGHVS and CDR2 is FNYEAQ. V lost 5 bases, J lost 2 bases, and 9 bases lay in between. The CDR3 DNA reads TGTGCCAGCAGCCCCCGAACTAACACCGGGGAGCTGTTTTTT. The encoded protein is CASSPRTNTGELFF.

This clone has just one count. The chain employs TRBV6-5 and TRBJ1-3, with D possibly TRBD1 on 6 matching bases. V dropped 5 bases and J dropped 3 bases, with 14 bases sitting between them. Germline assignment: CDR1 MNHEY and CDR2 SVGAGI. The length of the CDR3 is 15 residues. The CDR3 loop is CASSPTGLSGNTIYF. The DNA for the CDR3 is TGTGCCAGCAGTCCTACAGGGTTAAGTGGAAACACCATATATTTT.

J is TRBJ2-1 and V is TRBV27; 9 positions match TRBD1. From germline, CDR1 is MNHEY and CDR2 SMNVEV (reference sequence). V lost 0 bases to trimming and J lost 12 bases; unmatched junction nucleotides: 3. The CDR3 extends over 13 amino acids. This CDR3 reads CASSLSRQGGQFF. Written as DNA, the CDR3 is TGTGCCAGCAGTTTATCCCGACAGGGGGGGCAGTTCTTC.

V is TRBV11-2 and J is TRBJ2-3, with D perhaps TRBD2 (6 bases). The CDR3 totals 14 residues. V lost 10 bases and J lost 3, with 17 bases in between. In germline, CDR1 is SGHAT, CDR2 FQNNGV. This CDR3 is CATLEGTGTDTQYF. CDR3 in DNA: TGTGCCACCTTGGAGGGTACGGGTACAGATACGCAGTATTTT.

This chain uses TRBV19 with TRBJ1-2; D ambiguous. The CDR3 is 12 amino acids. Trimming cost V 7 bases and J 0 bases, with 6 bases left between them. Germline V gene data show CDR1 as LNHDA and CDR2 as SQIVND (reference sequence). CDR3 protein: CASTEANYGYTF. DNA of the CDR3: TGTGCCAGTACAGAAGCTAACTATGGCTACACCTTC.

The count of this clone is one. The CDR3 protein is CATRQRGSTGELFF. The CDR3 nucleotides are TGTGCCACCAGACAGCGGGGGAGCACCGGGGAGCTGTTTTTT. The rearrangement joins TRBV6-5 to TRBJ2-2; 8 bases align to TRBD2. V lost 10 bases to trimming and J lost 4 bases; unmatched junction nucleotides: 8. The CDR3 runs 14 residues. Germline assignment: CDR1 MNHEY and CDR2 SVGAGI.

V is TRBV6-2 or TRBV6-3 and J is TRBJ1-2, with no clear D. Deletions cut 2 bases from V and 3 bases from J, with 13 bases between. This CDR3 is built from 15 residues. The germline V gene has CDR1 MNHEY and CDR2 SVGEGT. The CDR3 bases are TGTGCCAGCAGTTACAAGGTCCAGGACTACTATGGCTACACCTTC. Residues: CASSYKVQDYYGYTF.

The chain couples TRBV6-5 to TRBJ1-1, with D tentatively TRBD1 (5 bases). The CDR3 contains 13 residues. CDR1 is MNHEY, CDR2 SVGAGI, per germline. V gave up 7 bases and J gave up 0 bases, with 9 bases separating them. Here the CDR3 reads CASKTTVNTEAFF. CDR3 sequence (DNA): TGTGCCAGCAAGACGACAGTGAACACTGAAGCTTTCTTT.

The gene calls are TRBV3-1 (or the pseudogene TRBV3-2) and TRBJ2-5; the D is unclear. Trimming removed 0 bases from V and 0 bases from J, with 14 bases in between. The germline V gene has CDR1 LGHDT and CDR2 YNNKEL (reference sequence). The CDR3 runs 17 residues. The CDR3 bases are TGTGCCAGCAGCCAAGAGGTTGAAGACATGTACCAAGAGACCCAGTACTTC. It codes for CASSQEVEDMYQETQYF.

A single count supports this clone. The rearrangement joins TRBV2 to TRBJ1-2; TRBD1 aligns across 9 bases. This CDR3 is 15 amino acids long. From germline, CDR1 is SNHLY and CDR2 FYNNEI. V was clipped by 0 bases and J by 10 bases; unmatched bases: 9. The CDR3: CASSEAPGQGGPYTF. The DNA for the CDR3 is TGTGCCAGCAGTGAAGCGCCGGGACAGGGAGGACCCTACACCTTC.

This rearrangement joins TRBV5-1 to TRBJ1-1; 7 bases fit TRBD1. The germline gives CDR1 SGHRS, CDR2 YFSETQ. There are 14 residues in the CDR3. With V trimmed by 5 bases and J by 5 bases, 9 bases remained unmatched. In nucleotides, the CDR3 is TGCGCCAGCAGGTCCGGACAGGAAGGGACTGAAGCTTTCTTT. Translation: CASRSGQEGTEAFF.

This clone came up once. The genes are TRBV3-1 (or the pseudogene TRBV3-2) and TRBJ1-3; 9 bases are shared with TRBD1. The CDR3 is made up of 15 amino acids. Germline values: CDR1 LGHDT, CDR2 YNNKEL (reference sequence). V lost 4 bases to trimming and J lost 3 bases; unmatched junction nucleotides: 4. The CDR3 loop is CASSRRTGVGNTIYF. Here the CDR3 DNA reads TGTGCCAGCAGCCGCCGGACAGGGGTTGGAAACACCATATATTTT.

This clone appeared a single time. The V and J genes are TRBV3-1 (or the pseudogene TRBV3-2) and TRBJ2-3; TRBD1 matches 8 bases. Per germline, CDR1 LGHDT and CDR2 YNNKEL (reference sequence). Trimming cost V 4 bases and J 2 bases; bases outside gene matches: 5. CDR3 size: 15 residues. The DNA of the CDR3 is TGTGCCAGCAGCCCGGGACAGGTGTACACAGATACGCAGTATTTT. Protein: CASSPGQVYTDTQYF.

The CDR3 DNA reads as TGTGCCACCAGCCCACGGCGTCAGGGCACTGAAGCTTTCTTT. This sequence encodes CATSPRRQGTEAFF. The rearrangement uses TRBV15 and TRBJ1-1; a possible D gene is TRBD1 (5 bases). This CDR3 has 14 amino acids. Germline CDR1 and CDR2: LNHNV and YYDKDF (reference sequence). V shed 5 bases and J shed 4 bases, with 14 bases lying between them.

The genes are TRBV6-5 and TRBJ1-6, with a tentative D call TRBD1 (6 bases). Germline loops: CDR1 MNHEY, CDR2 SVGAGI. The CDR3 contains 13 residues. V gave up 5 bases and J gave up 5 bases, with 7 bases separating them. In nucleotides, the CDR3 is TGTGCCAGCAGTAGACAGGATAATTCACCCCTCCACTTT. Amino acids: CASSRQDNSPLHF.

The chain links TRBV30 to TRBJ2-5; 8 positions match TRBD2. The CDR3 extends over 13 amino acids. Trimming took 3 bases from V and 4 from J; bases not matched to a gene: 4. Germline values: CDR1 GTSNPN, CDR2 SVGIG (reference sequence). The CDR3: CAWSGTRRETQYF. As DNA, the CDR3 is TGTGCCTGGAGCGGGACTAGGCGAGAGACCCAGTACTTC. Drawing the rest from reference TRBV30 and TRBJ2-5, the complete variable domain is SQTIHQWPATLVQPVGSPLSLECTVEGTSNPNLYWYRQAAGRGLQLLFYSVGIGQISSEVPQNLSASRPQDRQFILSSKKLLLSDSGFYLCAWSGTRRETQYFGPGTRLLVL.

This rearrangement joins TRBV5-4 to TRBJ2-5; 8 nucleotides align to TRBD2. The CDR3 runs 14 residues. Per germline, CDR1 SGHNT and CDR2 YYREEE (reference sequence). V gave up 0 bases and J gave up 13 bases; unmatched junction bases: 11. CDR3 sequence: CASSLGGGSIPWYF. The CDR3 DNA sequence: TGTGCCAGCAGCTTGGGCGGGGGGTCCATCCCATGGTACTTC.

Of note for this clone: This CDR3 is also generated by other DNA sequences in the sample. This chain uses TRBV18 with TRBJ1-6; TRBD1 agrees at 9 bases. Germline loops: CDR1 KGHSH, CDR2 LQKENI. V shed 3 bases, J shed 7 bases, and the junction held 1 base outside the gene matches. There are 14 residues in the CDR3. CDR3 loop: CASSPGTGNSPLHF. The DNA for the CDR3 is TGTGCCAGCTCACCCGGGACAGGGAATTCACCCCTCCACTTT.

The chain recombines TRBV29-1 with TRBJ2-2; 10 positions match TRBD2. In germline, CDR1 is SQVTM, CDR2 ANQGSEA. This CDR3 comprises 14 residues. Trimming removed 4 bases from V and 7 bases from J; junction bases left unmatched: 6. CDR3 DNA: TGCAGCGTTGTTAGCGGGGGGAAAGGCGGGGAGCTGTTTTTT. Translating gives CSVVSGGKGGELFF.

The CDR3 protein is CASSITQGAGQFF. CDR3 coding DNA: TGTGCCAGTAGCATAACGCAGGGGGCCGGGCAGTTCTTC. The chain uses TRBV19 and TRBJ2-1, with 8 bases aligning to TRBD1. V dropped 6 bases and J dropped 12; count of bases not matched to a gene: 10. CDR1 is LNHDA and CDR2 is SQIVND in the germline V gene (reference sequence). The CDR3 is made up of 13 amino acids.

This clone was counted once. The chain uses TRBV2 and TRBJ2-3; 7 positions match TRBD2. Germline V gene lookup returns CDR1 SNHLY and CDR2 FYNNEI. The CDR3 is made up of 15 amino acids. V was clipped by 3 bases and J by 4 bases; unmatched bases: 7. CDR3 in amino acids: CASSDLAAGSDTQYF. CDR3 DNA: TGTGCCAGCAGTGACCTAGCGGCAGGGTCAGATACGCAGTATTTT.